What follows are 10 T cell receptor beta chains derived from one specimen sequenced in a study of blood T cells in healthy people across ages (dated by TCRdb to 2013 to 2016). Library generation was performed with 5' RACE. TCRdb shows the sequencer as Illumina HiSeq 2500. A second PCR of about 6 to 12 cycles was performed with a sample-barcoded 5' primer and a J-beta primer mix. The public sequencing data were trimmed at Q25 with fastp and processed into clonotypes with MiXCR by TCRdb, which kept only in-frame beta chains. Each CDR3 protein appears once, grouped with its most common genes and DNA. The sample data list hundreds of thousands of distinct CDR3 sequences, and 56% of these were observed just once. The ten largest clones capture about 26% of the sample. Sequencing used blood. The receptors were gathered from a man between 40 and 49 years old in good health.

This clonotype was observed a handful of times. This chain links TRBV6-1 with TRBJ1-2; D is perhaps TRBD1 (5 bases). The germline V gene has CDR1 MNHNS and CDR2 SASEGT. The CDR3 sequence is 13 residues long. V was cut by 6 bases and J by 8 bases, with 16 bases left in between. The CDR3 DNA sequence: TGTGCCAGCAGGGAAACAGGACCAGGCGGCTACACCTTC. Translation: CASRETGPGGYTF.

The chain is built from TRBV12-3 or TRBV12-4 and TRBJ2-1; 9 positions agree with TRBD2. The trim removed 6 bases at V and 5 bases at J, leaving 8 bases unmatched. This CDR3 spans 15 amino acids. CDR3 loop: CASSSGLARNNEQFF. CDR3 in DNA: TGTGCCAGCAGCTCAGGACTAGCGCGGAACAATGAGCAGTTCTTC.

This chain uses TRBV6-1 with TRBJ1-6; D is ambiguous. V lost 6 bases, J lost 7 bases, and 13 bases lay in between. The CDR3 length is 14 residues. Germline V gene sequence: CDR1 MNHNS, CDR2 SASEGT. The CDR3 reads CASSNSPRNSPLHF. CDR3 coding DNA: TGTGCCAGCAGCAATTCACCTAGGAATTCACCCCTCCACTTT.

There are a few counts of this clonotype. This chain's CDR3 is CSVEDWTLSGETQYF. The CDR3 DNA sequence: TGCAGCGTTGAAGACTGGACACTATCCGGAGAGACCCAGTACTTC. This rearrangement joins TRBV29-1 to TRBJ2-5; D is possibly TRBD1 (5 bases). The germline CDR1 and CDR2 sequences are SQVTM and ANQGSEA. V was cut by 0 bases and J by 4 bases, with 15 bases left in between. The CDR3 runs 15 residues.

In this sample, this clonotype turned up many times. The CDR3 DNA reads as TGTGCCAGCAGCGGGGTGGAGACCCAGTACTTC. The encoded protein is CASSGVETQYF. The J gene is TRBJ2-5, the V gene TRBV7-9, with no clear D. The germline CDR1 and CDR2 sequences are SEHNR and FQNEAQ (reference sequence). Trimming pared 5 bases from V and 5 bases from J, leaving 6 bases between. CDR3 length equals 11 residues.

The V call is TRBV6-2 or TRBV6-3, the J call TRBJ2-1, with a possible D match to TRBD1 (7 bases). Trimming left V 3 bases short and J 2 bases short, with 11 bases between. Germline V gene lookup returns CDR1 MNHEY and CDR2 SVGEGT. The CDR3 length is 15 residues. DNA of the CDR3: TGTGCCAGCAGTTATGGGGGGACAGCCTACAATGAGCAGTTCTTC. The encoded protein is CASSYGGTAYNEQFF.

This chain uses TRBV20-1 with TRBJ2-3; 7 bases align to TRBD1. CDR1 is DFQATT, CDR2 SNEGSKA, per germline (reference sequence). The V gene end was trimmed by 5 bases and the J gene end by 5 bases; junction bases not matched to a gene: 13. CDR3 length: 15 residues. The CDR3 reads CSALLGTARRDTQYF. The DNA for the CDR3 is TGCAGTGCTTTACTCGGGACAGCAAGAAGAGATACGCAGTATTTT.

The chain carries TRBV6-2 or TRBV6-3 and TRBJ2-3; tentative D call: TRBD2 (5 bases). The length of the CDR3 is 14 residues. Germline values: CDR1 MNHEY, CDR2 SVGEGT. V was cut by 3 bases and J by 2 bases, with 9 bases left in between. CDR3 DNA: TGTGCCAGCAGTTATGGGGAGTACACAGATACGCAGTATTTT. This codes for CASSYGEYTDTQYF.

The chain couples TRBV12-3 or TRBV12-4 to TRBJ1-1; D unclear. The CDR3 consists of 15 residues. V lost 5 bases, J lost 0 bases, and 13 bases lay in between. CDR3: CASSPTGGLNTEAFF. DNA for the CDR3: TGTGCCAGCAGTCCCACGGGAGGTCTGAACACTGAAGCTTTCTTT.

This clonotype has ten or more counts. The J gene is TRBJ2-5, the V gene TRBV5-1, with TRBD2 matching 9 bases. With V trimmed by 4 bases and J by 1 base, 8 bases remained unmatched. The CDR3 has 16 amino acids. Looked up from germline, CDR1 is SGHRS and CDR2 is YFSETQ. CDR3 in DNA: TGCGCCAGCAGCGGCGGACTAGCGATACCCCAAGAGACCCAGTACTTC. Protein: CASSGGLAIPQETQYF.